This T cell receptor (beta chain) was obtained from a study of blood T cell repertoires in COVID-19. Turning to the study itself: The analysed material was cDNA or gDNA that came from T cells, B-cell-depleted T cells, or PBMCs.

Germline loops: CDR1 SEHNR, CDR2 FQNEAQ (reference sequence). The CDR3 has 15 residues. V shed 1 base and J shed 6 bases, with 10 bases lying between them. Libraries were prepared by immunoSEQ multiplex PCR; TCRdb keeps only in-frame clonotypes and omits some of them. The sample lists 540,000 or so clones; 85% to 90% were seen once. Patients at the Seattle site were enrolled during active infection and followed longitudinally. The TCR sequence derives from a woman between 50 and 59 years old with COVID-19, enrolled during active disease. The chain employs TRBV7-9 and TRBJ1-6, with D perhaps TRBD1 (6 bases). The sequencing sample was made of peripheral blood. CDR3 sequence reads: CASSLGTAINSPLHF. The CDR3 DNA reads TGTGCCAGCAGCTTAGGGACAGCTATTAATTCACCCCTCCACTTT. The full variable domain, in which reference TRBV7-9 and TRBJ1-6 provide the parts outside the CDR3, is DTGVSQNPRHKITKRGQNVTFRCDPISEHNRLYWYRQTLGQGPEFLTYFQNEAQLEKSRLLSDRFSAERPKGSFSTLEIQRTEQGDSAMYLCASSLGTAINSPLHFGNGTRLTVT.